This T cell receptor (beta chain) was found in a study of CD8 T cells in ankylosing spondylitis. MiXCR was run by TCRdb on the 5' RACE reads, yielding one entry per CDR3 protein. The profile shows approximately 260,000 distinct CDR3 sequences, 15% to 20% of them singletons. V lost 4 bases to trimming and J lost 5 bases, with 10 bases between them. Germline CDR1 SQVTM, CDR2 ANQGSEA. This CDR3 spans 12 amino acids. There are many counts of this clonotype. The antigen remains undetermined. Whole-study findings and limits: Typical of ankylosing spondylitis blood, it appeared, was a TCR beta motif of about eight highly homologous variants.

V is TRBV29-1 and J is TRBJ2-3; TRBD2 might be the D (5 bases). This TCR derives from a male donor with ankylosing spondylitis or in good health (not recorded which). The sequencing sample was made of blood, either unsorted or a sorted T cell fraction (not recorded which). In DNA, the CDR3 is TGCAGCGTTGCCTTAACTAGAGATACGCAGTATTTT. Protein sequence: CSVALTRDTQYF.